This section outlines one T cell receptor beta chain sequence together with its context. The data are from a study of blood T cell repertoires in COVID-19. Study background: Sites in the United States, Italy and Spain provided acute and convalescent COVID-19 samples. Nucleic acid was either cDNA or gDNA, and it came from T cells, B-cell-depleted T cells, or PBMCs.

Per the original methods: Estimation of nucleated cell counts relied on the amplification of reference gene primers. Repertoires were generated with immunoSEQ multiplex PCR, while TCRdb's copy carries only in-frame clones and drops some. D and trimming come from the DNA, and the V and J calls and clone size come from that table. The data contain 250,000 to 350,000 clones, roughly 88% of them singletons. This TCR derives from a man younger than 35 with active or convalescent COVID-19. The sequencing sample was made of peripheral blood.

The CDR3, as DNA: TGTGCCAGCTCACCACGGCAGGGTGGCTACACCTTC. It encodes CASSPRQGGYTF. This chain links TRBV18 with TRBJ1-2; TRBD1 is a possible D gene (5 bases). The CDR3 spans 12 residues. The V gene's germline CDR1 is KGHSH and CDR2 LQKENI. Trimming took off 1 base at V and 7 bases at J, with 7 bases between the two ends.